The rows below give T cell receptor beta chains drawn from one sample of a study of human thymus T cells. Some clones are missing from TCRdb's copy, which holds only in-frame ones; the method was immunoSEQ multiplex PCR. The repertoire holds 120,000 or so clones, around 94% seen once, with 0.02% to 0.03% in the top ten. Source material: thymus tissue. The receptors originated from a boy under two years old with a congenital heart defect but otherwise immunologically healthy. CDR3s include the opening cysteine and the closing phenylalanine or tryptophan. D genes are given only for firm matches. A clone size is listed for some rows: how often the clone was seen (once, few, many), or a class if it is expanded.

v_gene: TRBV15
d_gene: TRBD1
j_gene: TRBJ2-3
abundance: NA
CDR3aa: CATSTTLNRDRVKDTQYF
CDR3nt: TGTGCCACCAGCACAACCCTTAACCGGGACAGGGTTAAAGATACGCAGTATTTT

v_gene: TRBV4-3
d_gene: TRBD2
j_gene: TRBJ2-1
abundance: once
CDR3aa: CASSAGLAGGSSYNEQFF
CDR3nt: TGCGCCAGCAGCGCTGGACTAGCGGGGGGGAGCTCCTACAATGAGCAGTTCTTC

v_gene: TRBV18
d_gene: NA
j_gene: TRBJ1-5
abundance: NA
CDR3aa: CATLGGDSNQPQHF
CDR3nt: TGTGCCACTTTAGGGGGGGATAGCAATCAGCCCCAGCATTTT

v_gene: TRBV7-9
d_gene: TRBD2
j_gene: TRBJ2-3
abundance: NA
CDR3aa: CASSSRGGLTDTQYF
CDR3nt: TGTGCCAGCAGCTCCCGCGGGGGACTCACAGATACGCAGTATTTT

v_gene: TRBV2
d_gene: NA
j_gene: TRBJ1-2
abundance: NA
CDR3aa: CASSEGQGGGYTF
CDR3nt: TGTGCCAGCAGTGAAGGGCAGGGTGGTGGCTACACCTTC

v_gene: TRBV7-8
d_gene: NA
j_gene: TRBJ1-5
abundance: NA
CDR3aa: CASSLEGRAQPQHF
CDR3nt: TGTGCCAGCAGCTTAGAGGGGAGGGCTCAGCCCCAGCATTTT

v_gene: TRBV5-4
d_gene: NA
j_gene: TRBJ2-7
abundance: NA
CDR3aa: CASSLSGKKEPYEQYF
CDR3nt: TGTGCCAGCAGCTTGTCGGGGAAGAAAGAACCCTACGAGCAGTACTTC

v_gene: TRBV27
d_gene: TRBD1
j_gene: TRBJ1-5
abundance: NA
CDR3aa: CASSPRQGVGDSNQPQHF
CDR3nt: TGTGCCAGCAGTCCCCGACAGGGGGTAGGAGATAGCAATCAGCCCCAGCATTTT

v_gene: TRBV27
d_gene: TRBD2
j_gene: TRBJ2-1
abundance: once
CDR3aa: CASSPAGLGSYNEQFF
CDR3nt: TGTGCCAGCAGTCCCGCCGGACTAGGCTCCTACAATGAGCAGTTCTTC

v_gene: TRBV5-3
d_gene: NA
j_gene: TRBJ1-5
abundance: NA
CDR3aa: CARSLRSSYSNQPQHF
CDR3nt: TGTGCCAGAAGCTTGCGAAGTTCTTATAGCAATCAGCCCCAGCATTTT

v_gene: TRBV5-6
d_gene: NA
j_gene: TRBJ1-1
abundance: NA
CDR3aa: CASSLGGRRMVAFF
CDR3nt: TGTGCCAGCAGCTTGGGTGGCAGGCGGATGGTGGCTTTCTTT

v_gene: TRBV5-4
d_gene: NA
j_gene: TRBJ1-1
abundance: NA
CDR3aa: CASSQDRRRQEGSEAFF
CDR3nt: TGTGCCAGCAGCCAAGATAGGCGACGACAGGAGGGGTCTGAAGCTTTCTTT

v_gene: TRBV21-1
d_gene: NA
j_gene: TRBJ2-5
abundance: NA
CDR3aa: CASSRPLYQYF
CDR3nt: TGTGCCAGCAGCCGACCCCTGTACCAGTACTTC

v_gene: TRBV6-5
d_gene: NA
j_gene: TRBJ2-1
abundance: NA
CDR3aa: CASSLDRHEQFF
CDR3nt: TGTGCCAGCAGTCTAGACAGGCACGAGCAGTTCTTC

v_gene: TRBV7-9
d_gene: TRBD2
j_gene: TRBJ2-2
abundance: NA
CDR3aa: CASSLGLAGGTGELFF
CDR3nt: TGTGCCAGCAGCTTAGGACTAGCGGGGGGCACCGGGGAGCTGTTTTTT

v_gene: TRBV5-6
d_gene: NA
j_gene: TRBJ2-3
abundance: NA
CDR3aa: CASSLTSTDTQYF
CDR3nt: TGTGCCAGCAGCTTGACTAGCACAGATACGCAGTATTTT

v_gene: TRBV11-1
d_gene: NA
j_gene: TRBJ2-1
abundance: NA
CDR3aa: CASSLAIADNEQFF
CDR3nt: TGTGCCAGCAGCTTAGCGATAGCCGACAATGAGCAGTTCTTC

v_gene: TRBV28
d_gene: TRBD1
j_gene: TRBJ1-6
abundance: NA
CDR3aa: CASRWDSTGIINSPLHF
CDR3nt: TGTGCCAGCAGGTGGGACTCGACAGGGATTATTAATTCACCCCTCCACTTT

v_gene: TRBV9
d_gene: TRBD1
j_gene: TRBJ1-1
abundance: NA
CDR3aa: CASSGGQGSAMNTEAFF
CDR3nt: TGTGCCAGCAGCGGGGGACAGGGATCGGCTATGAACACTGAAGCTTTCTTT

v_gene: TRBV28
d_gene: TRBD1
j_gene: TRBJ1-5
abundance: NA
CDR3aa: CASSLTGGVNQPQHF
CDR3nt: TGTGCCAGCAGTTTGACAGGGGGCGTCAATCAGCCCCAGCATTTT

v_gene: TRBV28
d_gene: TRBD1
j_gene: TRBJ2-3
abundance: NA
CDR3aa: CASSSRTGGPDTQYF
CDR3nt: TGTGCCAGCAGTTCCCGGACAGGGGGCCCAGATACGCAGTATTTT

v_gene: TRBV6-5
d_gene: TRBD1
j_gene: TRBJ1-6
abundance: NA
CDR3aa: CASTQTGWESPLHF
CDR3nt: TGTGCCAGCACTCAGACAGGGTGGGAATCACCCCTCCACTTT

v_gene: TRBV29-1
d_gene: NA
j_gene: TRBJ1-2
abundance: NA
CDR3aa: CSVDHPAANYGYTF
CDR3nt: TGCAGCGTTGATCACCCCGCAGCTAACTATGGCTACACCTTC

v_gene: TRBV30
d_gene: TRBD1
j_gene: TRBJ2-7
abundance: NA
CDR3aa: CAWSGTGGRYEQYF
CDR3nt: TGTGCCTGGAGTGGGACAGGGGGCAGATACGAGCAGTACTTC

v_gene: TRBV28
d_gene: TRBD1
j_gene: TRBJ1-5
abundance: NA
CDR3aa: CASSRAPGQEPIAQHF
CDR3nt: TGTGCCAGCAGCCGGGCACCGGGACAGGAGCCTATAGCCCAGCATTTT

v_gene: TRBV27
d_gene: TRBD2
j_gene: TRBJ2-7
abundance: NA
CDR3aa: CASSLTSGRSEQYF
CDR3nt: TGTGCCAGCAGTCTCACAAGCGGGAGATCCGAGCAGTACTTC

v_gene: TRBV30
d_gene: NA
j_gene: TRBJ2-7
abundance: NA
CDR3aa: CAWKSAISYEQYF
CDR3nt: TGTGCCTGGAAGTCCGCGATTTCCTACGAGCAGTACTTC

v_gene: TRBV28
d_gene: NA
j_gene: TRBJ1-6
abundance: NA
CDR3aa: CASRTGNNSPLHF
CDR3nt: TGTGCCAGTCGGACGGGGAATAATTCACCCCTCCACTTT

v_gene: TRBV5-1
d_gene: TRBD1
j_gene: TRBJ1-1
abundance: NA
CDR3aa: CASSPRTGMNTEAFF
CDR3nt: TGCGCCAGCAGCCCGCGGACAGGTATGAACACTGAAGCTTTCTTT

v_gene: TRBV5-1
d_gene: NA
j_gene: TRBJ2-5
abundance: NA
CDR3aa: CASSLDQETQYF
CDR3nt: TGCGCCAGCAGCTTGGACCAAGAGACCCAGTACTTC

v_gene: TRBV11-2
d_gene: TRBD2
j_gene: TRBJ2-1
abundance: NA
CDR3aa: CASSLASGLAGGLYNEQFF
CDR3nt: TGTGCCAGCAGCTTAGCATCCGGTCTAGCGGGGGGCCTCTACAATGAGCAGTTCTTC

v_gene: TRBV2
d_gene: NA
j_gene: TRBJ2-5
abundance: NA
CDR3aa: CASSSRETQYF
CDR3nt: TGTGCCAGCAGCTCGAGGGAGACCCAGTACTTC

v_gene: TRBV27
d_gene: TRBD2
j_gene: TRBJ2-3
abundance: NA
CDR3aa: CASSFTSGADTQYF
CDR3nt: TGTGCCAGCAGTTTCACTAGCGGGGCAGATACGCAGTATTTT

v_gene: TRBV10-3
d_gene: NA
j_gene: TRBJ1-5
abundance: NA
CDR3aa: CAISEGNQPQHF
CDR3nt: TGTGCCATCAGTGAAGGCAATCAGCCCCAGCATTTT

v_gene: TRBV2
d_gene: NA
j_gene: TRBJ2-2
abundance: NA
CDR3aa: CASSEIGYTGELFF
CDR3nt: TGTGCCAGCAGTGAAATAGGGTATACCGGGGAGCTGTTTTTT

v_gene: TRBV6-1
d_gene: NA
j_gene: TRBJ1-1
abundance: NA
CDR3aa: CASSEIWDRRSAFF
CDR3nt: TGTGCCAGCAGTGAAATATGGGACCGAAGGTCGGCTTTCTTT